These 27 T cell receptor beta chains came from one sample sequenced in a study of blood T cell repertoires in COVID-19 (dated by TCRdb to 2018 to 2021). Library preparation employed the immunoSEQ multiplex PCR assay. The table comes from immuneACCESS by way of TCRdb, which keeps in-frame sequences with V and J called. Part of the clones is missing from these tables; in studies checked, under half for an unresolved V gene and the rest for unknown reasons. The sample table lists more than 150,000 clones, around 81% of them with a count of one. Approximately 12% of the sample belongs to the ten largest clones. Sequencing was done on a sample of peripheral blood. The receptors come from a woman of 80 years or more with COVID-19, enrolled during active disease.

The chain couples TRBV5-6 to TRBJ2-1; D is possibly TRBD1 (6 bases). Germline V lookup: CDR1 SGHDT, CDR2 YYEEEE. The V end was cut by 0 bases, the J end by 10 bases, with 11 bases between. The CDR3 totals 13 residues. The CDR3 nucleotides are TGTGCCAGCAGCTTGGACAGGGACCGAGAGCAGTTCTTC. Protein sequence: CASSLDRDREQFF.

This clone counts as medium-sized (0.01 to 0.1%). V gene TRBV27 combines with J gene TRBJ2-4; the match to TRBD1 covers 7 bases. This CDR3 contains 13 residues. V was pared by 3 bases and J by 7 bases, with 3 bases of the junction left unmatched. Germline V CDR1 and CDR2: MNHEY, SMNVEV (reference sequence). The CDR3 spells CASSFPDRNIQYF. CDR3 DNA sequence: TGTGCCAGCAGTTTCCCGGACAGGAACATTCAGTACTTC.

This rearrangement joins TRBV5-1 to TRBJ2-3; D uncertain. Between the trimmed V and J ends, which lost 4 bases and 0 bases, there was a span of 15 bases. The CDR3 is made up of 16 amino acids. Germline values: CDR1 SGHRS, CDR2 YFSETQ. CDR3: CASSPSARSSTDTQYF. CDR3 in DNA: TGCGCCAGCAGCCCCTCTGCGCGGTCTAGCACAGATACGCAGTATTTT.

Only a few counts were recorded for this clone. The CDR3 sequence is CASSPQKTGLNTGELFF. CDR3 DNA sequence: TGTGCCAGCAGTCCCCAGAAAACAGGGTTGAACACCGGGGAGCTGTTTTTT. The chain recombines TRBV6-6 with TRBJ2-2; tentative D call: TRBD1 (6 bases). The CDR3 is made up of 17 amino acids. Germline V gene sequence: CDR1 MNHNY, CDR2 SVGAGI (reference sequence). V shed 5 bases and J shed 1 base, with 17 bases lying between them.

The chain combines TRBV28 with TRBJ2-7; 8 nucleotides agree with TRBD1. Unmatched junction bases numbered 10, after V lost 3 bases and J lost 3 bases. From germline, CDR1 is MDHEN and CDR2 SYDVKM. The CDR3 is 16 amino acids. CDR3 residues: CASSFSRTGNYYEQYF. In nucleotides, the CDR3 is TGTGCCAGCAGTTTTTCGAGGACAGGGAATTACTACGAGCAGTACTTC.

This chain uses TRBV4-3 with TRBJ2-3; 7 bases align to TRBD1. The CDR3 is 15 amino acids. After removal of 2 bases from V and 2 bases from J, the junction contained 4 bases not matched to a gene. Germline V gene lookup returns CDR1 LGHNA and CDR2 YSLEER. CDR3 loop: CASSQRQGSTDTQYF. Here the CDR3 DNA reads TGCGCCAGCAGCCAAAGACAGGGCTCCACAGATACGCAGTATTTT.

The gene calls are TRBV10-3 and TRBJ1-1; 9 bases map to TRBD1. The V segment lost 10 bases and the J segment 2 bases; nucleotides outside the gene matches: 5. Germline V gives CDR1 ENHRY, CDR2 SYGVKD. This CDR3 comprises 13 residues. The CDR3 coding sequence is TGTGCCACAAGGGACAGGGTAAACACTGAAGCTTTCTTT. Protein: CATRDRVNTEAFF.

There are a few counts of this clone. The chain uses TRBV3-1 (or the pseudogene TRBV3-2) and TRBJ2-3; D is unclear. The CDR3 extends over 13 amino acids. V lost 1 base, J lost 4 bases, and 6 bases lay in between. Germline V lookup: CDR1 LGHDT, CDR2 YNNKEL (reference sequence). CDR3: CASSQGPSDTQYF. The CDR3 DNA sequence: TGTGCCAGCAGCCAAGGGCCGTCAGATACGCAGTATTTT.

This chain joins TRBV5-6 and TRBJ1-1; 9 bases line up with TRBD1. Per germline, CDR1 SGHDT and CDR2 YYEEEE. Trimming at V came to 3 bases and at J to 4 bases, leaving 7 bases not matched to a gene. The CDR3 totals 15 residues. CDR3 bases: TGTGCCAGCAGCTCCCCCCCACAGGGGGCCACTGAAGCTTTCTTT. Translated, it gives CASSSPPQGATEAFF.

The chain combines TRBV19 with TRBJ2-3, with unresolved D. CDR1 and CDR2 from the germline V gene are LNHDA and SQIVND (reference sequence). The CDR3 has 12 residues. The V end lost 8 bases, the J end lost 0 bases, and 6 bases lay between the germline ends. The CDR3 region has the DNA TGTGCCAGTCGGTCTAGCACAGATACGCAGTATTTT. Encoded protein: CASRSSTDTQYF.

This chain links TRBV6-5 with TRBJ1-2; TRBD1 aligns across 7 bases. The CDR3 consists of 15 residues. CDR1 and CDR2 (germline): MNHEY, SVGAGI. V lost 6 bases, J lost 5 bases, and 12 bases stayed unmatched. The CDR3 DNA follows: TGTGCCAGCAGGGACGTTTTTGGGACAGATTATGGCTACACCTTC. This codes for CASRDVFGTDYGYTF.

The V gene is TRBV5-6, the J gene TRBJ2-6; a weak D match, TRBD1 (6 bases). CDR1 is SGHDT and CDR2 is YYEEEE in the germline V gene. Trimming cost V 3 bases and J 4 bases, with 11 bases left between them. The CDR3 has 15 residues. The CDR3 DNA sequence: TGTGCCAGCAGCTCACAGGGTACCGGGGCCAACGTCCTGACTTTC. As protein: CASSSQGTGANVLTF.

V gene TRBV7-9 combines with J gene TRBJ1-5; 9 bases are shared with TRBD1. V lost 3 bases and J lost 7; bases outside the gene matches: 7. CDR1 is SEHNR and CDR2 is FQNEAQ in the germline V gene (reference sequence). CDR3 length: 15 residues. In DNA form, the CDR3 reads TGTGCCAGCAGCTTGGGGACAGGGAAATTGCAGCCCCAGCATTTT. It is translated as CASSLGTGKLQPQHF.

The chain couples TRBV11-1 to TRBJ1-1; no reliable D call. Trimming took off 5 bases at V and 3 bases at J, with 13 bases between the two ends. CDR3 length: 14 residues. From germline, CDR1 is SGHAT and CDR2 FQDESV (reference sequence). CDR3 sequence reads: CASSPAGWDTEAFF. DNA of the CDR3: TGTGCCAGCAGCCCCGCCGGGTGGGACACTGAAGCTTTCTTT. Filled out from reference TRBV11-1 and TRBJ1-1, the complete variable domain reads EAEVAQSPRYKITEKSQAVAFWCDPISGHATLYWYRQILGQGPELLVQFQDESVVDDSQLPKDRFSAERLKGVDSTLKIQPAELGDSAMYLCASSPAGWDTEAFFGQGTRLTVV.

The chain couples TRBV12-3 or TRBV12-4 to TRBJ2-1; the match to TRBD2 covers 10 bases. This CDR3 has 13 residues. V was pared by 10 bases and J by 3 bases, with 3 bases of the junction left unmatched. The CDR3 loop is CATGLADYNEQFF. CDR3 DNA: TGTGCCACCGGACTAGCGGACTACAATGAGCAGTTCTTC.

This chain connects TRBV2 to TRBJ1-1; D gene uncertain. V was clipped by 4 bases and J by 2 bases, with 11 bases between them. This CDR3 has 14 amino acids. CDR1 and CDR2 from the germline V gene are SNHLY and FYNNEI. CDR3 amino acids: CASSVEVFNTEAFF. CDR3 in DNA: TGTGCCAGCAGTGTAGAGGTATTTAACACTGAAGCTTTCTTT.

V usage is TRBV6-6 and J usage is TRBJ1-3; D unclear. Looked up from germline, CDR1 is MNHNY and CDR2 is SVGAGI (reference sequence). The CDR3 consists of 11 residues. V gave up 7 bases and J gave up 3 bases, with 4 bases separating them. The CDR3 sequence is CASIFGNTIYF. CDR3 bases: TGTGCCAGCATATTTGGAAACACCATATATTTT.

This rearrangement joins TRBV6-5 to TRBJ2-7; 9 bases align to TRBD1. The trim removed 2 bases at V and 4 bases at J, leaving 6 bases unmatched. The CDR3 extends over 15 amino acids. CDR1 is MNHEY and CDR2 is SVGAGI in the germline V gene. The CDR3 DNA is TGTGCCAGCAGTTACAGGGGACAGGGCCCTTACGAGCAGTACTTC. Residues: CASSYRGQGPYEQYF.

V usage is TRBV7-7 and J usage is TRBJ1-2; 9 bases match TRBD1. The CDR3 runs 18 residues. J lost 4 bases, V lost 4 bases, and 16 bases had no gene match. In germline, CDR1 is SSHAT, CDR2 FNYEAQ (reference sequence). The DNA of the CDR3 is TGTGCCAGCAGCTCCCTTACAGTACAGGGGGCCCATTCCTATGGCTACACCTTC. Translated: CASSSLTVQGAHSYGYTF.

This rearrangement joins TRBV6-5 to TRBJ1-1, with D possibly being TRBD1 (6 bases). CDR1 and CDR2 (germline): MNHEY, SVGAGI. The CDR3 loop spans 15 amino acids. Trimming took off 6 bases at V and 1 base at J, with 15 bases between the two ends. CDR3 sequence reads: CASRMQGMANTEAFF. Written as DNA, the CDR3 is TGTGCCAGCAGGATGCAGGGGATGGCGAACACTGAAGCTTTCTTT.

The J gene is TRBJ2-2, the V gene TRBV24-1; 9 nucleotides agree with TRBD2. The CDR3 sequence is 20 residues long. CDR1 KGHDR and CDR2 SFDVKD come from the germline V gene. J gave up 0 bases and V 7 bases, and 17 bases lay outside the gene matches. The CDR3 region is CATSDAGASGALSNTGELFF. CDR3 nucleotides: TGTGCCACCAGCGATGCTGGGGCTAGCGGGGCGCTGTCGAACACCGGGGAGCTGTTTTTT.

The chain joins TRBV18 to TRBJ2-6; weak D call: TRBD1 (5 bases). The CDR3 has 16 amino acids. Trimming cost V 2 bases and J 2 bases, with 10 bases left between them. The germline gives CDR1 KGHSH, CDR2 LQKENI. This chain's CDR3 is CASSPIPGPGANVLTF. In DNA, the CDR3 is TGTGCCAGCTCACCAATTCCAGGGCCTGGGGCCAACGTCCTGACTTTC.

The chain carries TRBV5-1 and TRBJ1-1; TRBD1 matches 9 bases. This CDR3 is 17 amino acids long. CDR1 SGHRS and CDR2 YFSETQ come from the germline V gene. V was pared by 3 bases and J by 4 bases, with 13 bases of the junction left unmatched. This chain's CDR3 is CASSSAPAGTGFTEAFF. CDR3 in DNA: TGCGCCAGCAGCTCGGCCCCGGCCGGGACAGGGTTCACTGAAGCTTTCTTT.

The rearrangement joins TRBV7-2 to TRBJ1-2; maybe TRBD1 (6 bases). Per the germline V gene, CDR1 is SGHTA and CDR2 is FQGNSA. The CDR3 is 15 amino acids. Trimming took off 3 bases at V and 4 bases at J, with 15 bases between the two ends. The CDR3 coding sequence is TGTGCCAGCAGCTTTAACAGGGTCCGGGGCTATGGCTACACCTTC. Its translation: CASSFNRVRGYGYTF. The variable domain in full, completed from reference TRBV7-2 and TRBJ1-2, reads GAGVSQSPSNKVTEKGKDVELRCDPISGHTALYWYRQSLGQGLEFLIYFQGNSAPDKSGLPSDRFSAERTGGSVSTLTIQRTQQEDSAVYLCASSFNRVRGYGYTFGSGTRLTVV.

In DNA form, the CDR3 reads TGCGCCAGCAGCTTGGAGGGACAGATGAACACTGAAGCTTTCTTT. Amino acid sequence: CASSLEGQMNTEAFF. The J gene is TRBJ1-1, the V gene TRBV5-1; 7 positions match TRBD1. V lost 0 bases, J lost 0 bases, and 2 bases stayed unmatched. The CDR3 length is 15 residues. In germline, CDR1 is SGHRS, CDR2 YFSETQ.

The chain joins TRBV28 to TRBJ1-2; 8 bases line up with TRBD1. J gave up 8 bases and V 4 bases, and 9 bases lay outside the gene matches. Germline V gene sequence: CDR1 MDHEN, CDR2 SYDVKM. This CDR3 has 14 residues. The CDR3 loop reads CASSSTDRGGGYTF. CDR3 bases: TGTGCCAGCAGTTCCACAGACAGGGGTGGCGGCTACACCTTC.

The V gene is TRBV6-5, the J gene TRBJ1-6, with D possibly matching TRBD1 (6 bases). Germline loops: CDR1 MNHEY, CDR2 SVGAGI. Trimming took off 6 bases at V and 6 bases at J, with 15 bases between the two ends. The CDR3 consists of 15 residues. The CDR3 loop reads CASRVLGQINSPLHF. The CDR3 DNA follows: TGTGCCAGCAGAGTTTTAGGACAGATTAATTCACCCCTCCACTTT.